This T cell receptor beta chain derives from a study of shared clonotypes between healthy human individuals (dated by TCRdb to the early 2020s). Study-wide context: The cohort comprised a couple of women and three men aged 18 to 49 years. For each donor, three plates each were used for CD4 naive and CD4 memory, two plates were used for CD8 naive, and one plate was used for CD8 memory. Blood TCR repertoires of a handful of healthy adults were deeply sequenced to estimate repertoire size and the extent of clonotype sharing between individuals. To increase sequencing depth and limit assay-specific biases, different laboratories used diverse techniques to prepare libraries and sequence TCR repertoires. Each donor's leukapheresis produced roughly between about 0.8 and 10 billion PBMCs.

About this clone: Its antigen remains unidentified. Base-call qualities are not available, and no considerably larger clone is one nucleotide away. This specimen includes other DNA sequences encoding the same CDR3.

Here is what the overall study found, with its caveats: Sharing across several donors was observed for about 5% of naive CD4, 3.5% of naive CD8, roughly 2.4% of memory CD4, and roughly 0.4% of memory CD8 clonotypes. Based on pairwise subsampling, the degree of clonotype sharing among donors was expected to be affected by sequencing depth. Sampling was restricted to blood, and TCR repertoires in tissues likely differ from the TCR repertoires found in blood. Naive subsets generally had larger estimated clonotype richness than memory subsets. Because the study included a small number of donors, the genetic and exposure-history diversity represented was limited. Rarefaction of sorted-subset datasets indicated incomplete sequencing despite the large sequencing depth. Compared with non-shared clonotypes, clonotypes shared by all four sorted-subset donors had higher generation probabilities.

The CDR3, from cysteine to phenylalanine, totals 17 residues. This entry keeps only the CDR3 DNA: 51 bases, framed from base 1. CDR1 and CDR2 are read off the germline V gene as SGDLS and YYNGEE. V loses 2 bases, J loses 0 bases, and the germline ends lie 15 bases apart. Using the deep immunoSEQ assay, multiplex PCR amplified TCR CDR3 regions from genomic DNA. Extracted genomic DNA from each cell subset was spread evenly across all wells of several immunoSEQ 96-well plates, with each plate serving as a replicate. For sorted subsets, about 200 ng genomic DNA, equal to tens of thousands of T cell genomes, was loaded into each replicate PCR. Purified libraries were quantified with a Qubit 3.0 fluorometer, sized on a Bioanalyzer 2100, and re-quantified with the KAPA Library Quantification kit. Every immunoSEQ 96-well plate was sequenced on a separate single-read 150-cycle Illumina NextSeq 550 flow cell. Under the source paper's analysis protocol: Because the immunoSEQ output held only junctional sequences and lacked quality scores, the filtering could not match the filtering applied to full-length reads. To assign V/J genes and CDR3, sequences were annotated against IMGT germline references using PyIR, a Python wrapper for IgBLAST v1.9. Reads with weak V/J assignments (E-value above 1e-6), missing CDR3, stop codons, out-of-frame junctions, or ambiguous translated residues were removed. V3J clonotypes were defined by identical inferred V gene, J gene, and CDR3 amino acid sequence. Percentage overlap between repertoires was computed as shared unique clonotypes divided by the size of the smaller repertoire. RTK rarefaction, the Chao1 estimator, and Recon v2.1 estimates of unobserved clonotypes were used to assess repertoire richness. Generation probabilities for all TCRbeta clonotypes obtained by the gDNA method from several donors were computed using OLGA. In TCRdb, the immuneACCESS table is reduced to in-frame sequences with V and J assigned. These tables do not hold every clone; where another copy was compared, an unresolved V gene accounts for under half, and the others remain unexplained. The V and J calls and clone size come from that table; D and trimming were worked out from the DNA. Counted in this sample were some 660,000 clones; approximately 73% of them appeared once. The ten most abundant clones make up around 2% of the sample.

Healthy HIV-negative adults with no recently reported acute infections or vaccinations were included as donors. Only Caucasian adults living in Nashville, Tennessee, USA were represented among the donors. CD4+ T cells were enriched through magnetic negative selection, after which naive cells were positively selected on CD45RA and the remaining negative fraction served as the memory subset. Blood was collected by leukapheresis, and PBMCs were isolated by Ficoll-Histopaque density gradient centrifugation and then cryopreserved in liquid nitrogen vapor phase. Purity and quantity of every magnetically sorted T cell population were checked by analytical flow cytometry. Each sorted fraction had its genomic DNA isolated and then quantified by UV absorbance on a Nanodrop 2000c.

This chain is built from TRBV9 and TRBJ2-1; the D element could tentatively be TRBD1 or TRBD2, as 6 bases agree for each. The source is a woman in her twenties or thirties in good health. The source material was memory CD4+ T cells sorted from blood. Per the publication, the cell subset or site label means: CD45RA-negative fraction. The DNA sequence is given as TGTGCCAGCAGCGTGGGGGGCGGACGAAGCTCCTACAATGAGCAGTTCTTC. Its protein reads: CASSVGGGRSSYNEQFF. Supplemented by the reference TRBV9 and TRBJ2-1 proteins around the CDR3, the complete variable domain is DSGVTQTPKHLITATGQRVTLRCSPRSGDLSVYWYQQSLDQGLQFLIQYYNGEERAKGNILERFSAQQFPDLHSELNLSSLELGDSALYFCASSVGGGRSSYNEQFFGPGTRLTVL.